This record covers a single TCR beta chain. The target antigen is unknown. This sample is part of a study of T cells in women clearing cervical HPV infection. Measured with immunoSEQ multiplex PCR; TCRdb has only the in-frame clones, and not every one. The repertoire table contains some 15,000 clones. Whole-study results and caveats: It is unknown whether associations predate infection; no effector/memory or HPV-specific sorting.

The source is a woman aged 18-70 years with a cervical HPV16 infection that either progressed to CIN3+ or cleared (not recorded which). The sequenced material came from blood buffy coat.

The sequenced CDR3 bases are TGCAGCGCTCCGGGACTAGCGGGGGCCATATCTAGCACAGATACG. Residues: CSAPGLAGAISSTDT. The whole CDR3 sequence is CSAPGLAGAISSTDTQYF. V is TRBV29-1 and J is TRBJ2-3, with TRBD2 matching 14 bases. The missing CDR3 end, 3 residues past where the read stops, is filled in from the germline J gene. V shed 7 bases, J shed 0 bases, and the junction held 12 bases outside the gene matches. The CDR3 runs to 18 residues. The germline V gene encodes CDR1 SQVTM and CDR2 ANQGSEA.